This TCR beta chain was documented in a study of CD8+CD57+ T cells in acquired aplastic anemia. On the study more broadly: Sorting CD4+ and CD8+ cells gave DNA averaging approximately 2.9 ug. Regarding the study as a whole: In common between the patients and the controls were approximately 28 CD8+ CDR3 sequences.

The table lists this clonotype with a few counts. No antigen is known for it. Genomic DNA constituted the template upon which TCR beta VDJ and CDR3 profiling was performed. One entry per CDR3 protein results from TCRdb running MiXCR on the reads. The data hold about 240,000 distinct CDR3 sequences, with approximately 45% observed a single time. The CDR3 is made up of 15 amino acids. Germline V CDR1 and CDR2: SEHNR, FQNEAQ (reference sequence). Trimming cost V 4 bases and J 9 bases; bases outside gene matches: 9. CD8+CD57+ cell expansion, shown by flow cytometry, had occurred in the patients selected for sequencing.

V gene TRBV7-9 combines with J gene TRBJ1-6; 7 bases align to TRBD1. The TCR comes from a human donor with aplastic anemia. Sequenced input: sorted CD4+, CD8+, or CD8+CD57+ T cells (not recorded which) from PBMCs. This CDR3 is CASSSGGRGSSPLHF. The CDR3 nucleotides are TGTGCCAGCAGCTCAGGGGGACGGGGATCTTCACCCCTCCACTTT.